One sample yielded the 14 T cell receptor beta chains listed below, sequenced in a study of shared clonotypes between healthy human individuals. CD45RO-negative cells were positively selected for CCR7, leaving out terminally differentiated effector memory CD45RA+ cells. Assay: immunoSEQ multiplex PCR; the TCRdb copy retains only in-frame clones and omits some. The sample carries roughly 550,000 clones, roughly 95% recorded once. What was sequenced was naive CD8+ T cells sorted from blood. These receptors came from a woman aged 25-40 years in good health.

V usage is TRBV6-1 and J usage is TRBJ2-7, with D tentatively TRBD1 or TRBD2 (7 bases each). Germline V lookup: CDR1 MNHNS, CDR2 SASEGT. V was trimmed by 5 bases and J by 0 bases, leaving 11 bases between them. The CDR3 is 14 residues long. The CDR3 nucleotides read TGTGCCAGCAGTAGCAGGGGGGGCTCCTACGAGCAGTACTTC. This translates into CASSSRGGSYEQYF.

The rearrangement joins TRBV25-1 to TRBJ2-7; D ambiguous. The CDR3 covers 15 residues. V lost 3 bases and J lost 0, with 12 bases in between. CDR1 and CDR2 from the germline V gene are MGHDK and SYGVNS. The CDR3 here is CASSDSLRNSYEQYF. Here the CDR3 DNA reads TGTGCCAGCAGTGATTCCTTGCGTAACTCCTACGAGCAGTACTTC.

This clone was detected only once. The rearrangement links TRBV11-2 to TRBJ2-1, with 9 positions matching TRBD2. Germline V gene data show CDR1 as SGHAT and CDR2 as FQNNGV. J lost 4 bases, V lost 5 bases, and 6 bases had no gene match. The length of the CDR3 is 15 residues. In nucleotides, the CDR3 is TGTGCCAGCAGCACCCGACTAGCGGAATACAATGAGCAGTTCTTC. It yields the protein CASSTRLAEYNEQFF.

This sequence joins TRBV19 and TRBJ2-7; possible D gene TRBD1, 6 bases. CDR1 and CDR2 from the germline V gene are LNHDA and SQIVND (reference sequence). This CDR3 has 12 amino acids. The V end lost 9 bases, the J end lost 3 bases, and 12 bases lay between the germline ends. This CDR3 is CASEDRFYEQYF. CDR3 in DNA: TGTGCCAGCGAAGACAGGTTCTACGAGCAGTACTTC.

The CDR3 DNA sequence: TGTGCCAGCAGCCCCCGAGGACTCACTAAATACAATGAGCAGTTCTTC. Protein sequence: CASSPRGLTKYNEQFF. The rearrangement joins TRBV9 to TRBJ2-1, with a tentative D call TRBD2 (5 bases). This CDR3 is 16 amino acids long. Germline values: CDR1 SGDLS, CDR2 YYNGEE. V was clipped by 4 bases and J by 4 bases, with 18 bases between them.

This clone was recorded once. The CDR3 coding sequence is TGTGCCAGCGGAACCGGGACAGGGGCCCTCTGGGCCAACGTCCTGACTTTC. It translates to CASGTGTGALWANVLTF. V and J are TRBV28 and TRBJ2-6; 10 nucleotides agree with TRBD1. This CDR3 comprises 17 residues. Germline V gene sequence: CDR1 MDHEN, CDR2 SYDVKM. Trimming took 8 bases from V and 5 from J; bases not matched to a gene: 12.

This chain uses TRBV4-1 with TRBJ2-3, with 10 bases fitting TRBD2. The CDR3 is 16 amino acids. Unmatched junction bases numbered 6, after V lost 3 bases and J lost 3 bases. Germline V gene data show CDR1 as MGHRA and CDR2 as YSYEKL. Here the CDR3 reads CASSHLAGVGTDTQYF. CDR3 nucleotides: TGCGCCAGCAGCCACCTAGCGGGAGTAGGGACAGATACGCAGTATTTT.

The chain links TRBV5-8 to TRBJ1-2; 8 bases are shared with TRBD1. The length of the CDR3 is 16 residues. With 7 bases clipped from V and 8 bases from J, the junction kept 19 bases outside the gene matches. CDR1 and CDR2 from the germline V gene are SGHTS and YDEGEE. Here the CDR3 DNA reads TGTGCCAGCGGCACCTGGGACAGGTCGGCCGAATCGGGCTACACCTTC. Its protein is CASGTWDRSAESGYTF. Filled out from reference TRBV5-8 and TRBJ1-2, the complete variable domain reads EAGVTQSPTHLIKTRGQQATLRCSPISGHTSVYWYQQALGLGLQFLLWYDEGEERNRGNFPPRFSGRQFPNYSSELNVNALELEDSALYLCASGTWDRSAESGYTFGSGTRLTVV.

The chain uses TRBV13 and TRBJ2-5; either TRBD1 or TRBD2 may fit D (5 bases each). CDR3 length equals 16 residues. The V and J ends lost 1 base and 4 bases respectively, with 16 bases between them. Germline V gene data show CDR1 as PRHDT and CDR2 as FYEKMQ (reference sequence). Written as DNA, the CDR3 is TGTGCCAGCAGCTTAGCTCTCCGGGACGGACGAGAGACCCAGTACTTC. The encoded protein is CASSLALRDGRETQYF. The full variable domain, rest sourced from reference TRBV13 and TRBJ2-5, is AAGVIQSPRHLIKEKRETATLKCYPIPRHDTVYWYQQGPGQDPQFLISFYEKMQSDKGSIPDRFSAQQFSDYHSELNMSSLELGDSALYFCASSLALRDGRETQYFGPGTRLLVL.

The V gene is TRBV11-2, the J gene TRBJ2-5, with D possibly matching TRBD2 (6 bases). This CDR3 comprises 13 residues. The V gene's germline CDR1 is SGHAT and CDR2 FQNNGV. Between the trimmed V and J ends, which lost 8 bases and 6 bases, there was a span of 16 bases. In DNA form, the CDR3 reads TGTGCCAGCGAATACGCCGGGGGTCAGACCCAGTACTTC. Translated, it gives CASEYAGGQTQYF.

V is TRBV29-1 and J is TRBJ2-3; TRBD2 aligns across 11 bases. After removal of 6 bases from V and 5 bases from J, the junction contained 10 bases not matched to a gene. CDR1 and CDR2 (germline): SQVTM, ANQGSEA. The CDR3 has 15 residues. The CDR3 DNA follows: TGCAGCGTGGGCGGGACTAGCGGCGGGGAAGATACGCAGTATTTT. Its protein product is CSVGGTSGGEDTQYF.

The chain has TRBV5-6 and TRBJ2-1; D might be TRBD2 (6 bases). The CDR3 has 13 amino acids. V was pared by 3 bases and J by 7 bases, with 11 bases between. Per germline, CDR1 SGHDT and CDR2 YYEEEE. The CDR3 nucleotides read TGTGCCAGCAGCTGGGTGGAGGGGAATGAGCAGTTCTTC. Translation gives CASSWVEGNEQFF.

This sequence joins TRBV5-1 and TRBJ1-5; D possibly corresponds to TRBD1 (6 bases). V lost 5 bases, J lost 7 bases, and 31 bases lay in between. There are 19 residues in the CDR3. Germline V gene sequence: CDR1 SGHRS, CDR2 YFSETQ. CDR3 nucleotide sequence: TGCGCCAGCAGAATTGGGGGCGAACAGAATCTCGAGAAACGGCAGCCCCAGCATTTT. Protein product: CASRIGGEQNLEKRQPQHF.

The chain couples TRBV9 to TRBJ2-3; the D is unclear. With 3 bases removed from V and 4 bases from J, the gap between germline ends came to 12 bases. From germline, CDR1 is SGDLS and CDR2 YYNGEE. CDR3 size: 14 residues. The CDR3: CASSAARTPDTQYF. For the CDR3, the DNA is TGTGCCAGCAGCGCCGCCAGGACCCCAGATACGCAGTATTTT.